Listed below are T cell receptor beta chains from one sample, sequenced in a study of blood T cell repertoires in COVID-19. Some clones are missing from TCRdb's copy, which holds only in-frame ones; the method was immunoSEQ multiplex PCR. The top ten hold over 9.5% of the sample, which has roughly 390,000 clones, approximately 87% seen once. Sequencing was carried out using peripheral blood. The receptors were gathered from a woman in her 30s with COVID-19, enrolled during active disease. The CDR3 runs from the conserved cysteine through the conserved F or W. Fields, in order: J gene, clone size, D gene, V gene, CDR3 DNA, CDR3 protein. The D gene is left open where the match is weak. Clone size is shown for a subset of rows, as once, few, many or a class of expanded clone.

TRBJ2-7 | NA | TRBD1 | TRBV5-1 | TGCGCCAGCAGTCAGGGGACAGGGGCGCATTACGAGCAGTACTTC | CASSQGTGAHYEQYF
TRBJ2-3 | NA | TRBD2 | TRBV7-2 | TGTGCCAGCCCAAAGGGGGCTAGCGGGAAAACAGATACGCAGTATTTT | CASPKGASGKTDTQYF
TRBJ2-7 | NA | TRBD2 | TRBV28 | TGTGCCAGCAGTTCCCCCCGGGGAGGGACCTACGAGCAGTACTTC | CASSSPRGGTYEQYF
TRBJ2-5 | NA | TRBD1 | TRBV5-1 | TGCGCCAGCAGCTTGTGGGACAGCCAAGAGACCCAGTACTTC | CASSLWDSQETQYF
TRBJ2-3 | NA | TRBD2 | TRBV25-1 | TGTGCCAGCAGTGAATCGGAGGGACTAGCGGGAGTCGATACGCAGTATTTT | CASSESEGLAGVDTQYF
TRBJ1-5 | NA | TRBD1 | TRBV19 | TGTGCCAGTAGTGATAGCTTCATCGACAGGGTTGGCAATCAGCCCCAGCATTTT | CASSDSFIDRVGNQPQHF
TRBJ2-2 | NA | TRBD1 | TRBV28 | TGTGCCAGCAGTTTATACAAGTGGGAACAGGGGGTCTCCGGGGAGCTGTTTTTT | CASSLYKWEQGVSGELFF
TRBJ2-2 | NA | TRBD1 | TRBV6-5 | TGTGCCAGCAGCCCGGGACAGGGAGCCGGGGAGCTGTTTTTT | CASSPGQGAGELFF
TRBJ2-3 | NA | NA | TRBV11-3 | TGTGCCAGCAGCAAAGAGTCTAGCACAGATACGCAGTATTTT | CASSKESSTDTQYF
TRBJ2-5 | NA | NA | TRBV27 | TGTGCCAGCAGCCCAAACTGGGAGACCCAGTACTTC | CASSPNWETQYF
TRBJ2-7 | NA | TRBD1 | TRBV9 | TGTGCCAGCAGCTCGGGACAGTATTCCTACGAGCAGTACTTC | CASSSGQYSYEQYF
TRBJ2-7 | NA | NA | TRBV6-5 | TGTGCCAGCAGTTACACAGCTACCTACGAGCAGTACTTC | CASSYTATYEQYF
TRBJ1-3 | once | NA | TRBV28 | TGTGCCAGCAGTGGAGGCGGGGGAGGGCAGTTAAACACCATATATTTT | CASSGGGGGQLNTIYF